A selection of T cell receptor beta chains follows, all from one sample in a study of shared clonotypes between healthy human individuals. Clones were sequenced by immunoSEQ multiplex PCR, and TCRdb holds only the in-frame ones, with some missing. The sample includes approximately 530,000 clones, around 95% of them seen just once. Sequenced input: naive CD4+ T cells sorted from blood. The receptors here all came from a woman aged 25 to 39 in good health. CDR3s include the opening cysteine and the closing phenylalanine or tryptophan. Fields, in order: clone size, V gene, J gene, D gene, CDR3 DNA, CDR3 protein. A D gene is named only where the DNA matches it firmly. A row's size may be missing; if present it is once, few, many or a size class.

clone_size: -
v_call: TRBV5-1
j_call: TRBJ1-6
d_call: -
cdr3_nt: TGCGCCAGCAGCTTGGCCGGGTCTAGCTCCTATAATTCACCCCTCCACTTT
cdr3_aa: CASSLAGSSSYNSPLHF

clone_size: -
v_call: TRBV9
j_call: TRBJ1-1
d_call: -
cdr3_nt: TGTGCCAGCAGCGTAGGTTCCCGGGACTTCGGGCGGGCTTTCTTT
cdr3_aa: CASSVGSRDFGRAFF

clone_size: once
v_call: TRBV5-4
j_call: TRBJ2-3
d_call: -
cdr3_nt: TGTGCCAGCAGCTTACTCTCCACAGATACGCAGTATTTT
cdr3_aa: CASSLLSTDTQYF

clone_size: -
v_call: TRBV6-1
j_call: TRBJ2-2
d_call: TRBD2
cdr3_nt: TGTGCCAGCAGTGGACTAGCGGTGAACACCGGGGAGCTGTTTTTT
cdr3_aa: CASSGLAVNTGELFF

clone_size: -
v_call: TRBV4-2
j_call: TRBJ2-4
d_call: TRBD1
cdr3_nt: TGTGCCAGCAGCCAAGGCGGGACAGGGGGAGGGGAATACATTCAGTACTTC
cdr3_aa: CASSQGGTGGGEYIQYF

clone_size: -
v_call: TRBV29-1
j_call: TRBJ2-3
d_call: TRBD2
cdr3_nt: TGCAGCGGGATGGGGACTAGCGGGGGCACAGATACGCAGTATTTT
cdr3_aa: CSGMGTSGGTDTQYF

clone_size: -
v_call: TRBV28
j_call: TRBJ1-5
d_call: -
cdr3_nt: TGTGCCAGCATGGTTCCCTATCAGCCCCAGCATTTT
cdr3_aa: CASMVPYQPQHF

clone_size: -
v_call: TRBV2
j_call: TRBJ2-7
d_call: -
cdr3_nt: TGTGCCAGCAGTGGTAAATACGAGCAGTACTTC
cdr3_aa: CASSGKYEQYF

clone_size: -
v_call: TRBV7-2
j_call: TRBJ2-2
d_call: TRBD2
cdr3_nt: TGTGCCAGCAGCTGGACTAGTGGAGAGGAGCTGTTTTTT
cdr3_aa: CASSWTSGEELFF

clone_size: once
v_call: TRBV28
j_call: TRBJ1-5
d_call: -
cdr3_nt: TGTGCCAGCAGACCAACCGGGACGGTTAGCAATCAGCCCCAGCATTTT
cdr3_aa: CASRPTGTVSNQPQHF

clone_size: -
v_call: TRBV27
j_call: TRBJ1-1
d_call: -
cdr3_nt: TGTGCCAGCAGTTCACGACAGAACACTGAAGCTTTCTTT
cdr3_aa: CASSSRQNTEAFF

clone_size: -
v_call: TRBV10-3
j_call: TRBJ2-7
d_call: TRBD1
cdr3_nt: TGTGCCACGGGGACAGGAACCTACGAGCAGTACTTC
cdr3_aa: CATGTGTYEQYF

clone_size: -
v_call: TRBV21-1
j_call: TRBJ2-7
d_call: -
cdr3_nt: TGTGCCAGCAGCAACTACGAGCAGTACTTC
cdr3_aa: CASSNYEQYF

clone_size: -
v_call: TRBV5-6
j_call: TRBJ1-1
d_call: -
cdr3_nt: TGTGCCAGCAGCTGCCTTCCGTGGGTCATGAACACTGAAGCTTTCTTT
cdr3_aa: CASSCLPWVMNTEAFF

clone_size: -
v_call: TRBV28
j_call: TRBJ1-5
d_call: -
cdr3_nt: TGTGCCAGCAGTTTAAGTCCCAGCAATCAGCCCCAGCATTTT
cdr3_aa: CASSLSPSNQPQHF